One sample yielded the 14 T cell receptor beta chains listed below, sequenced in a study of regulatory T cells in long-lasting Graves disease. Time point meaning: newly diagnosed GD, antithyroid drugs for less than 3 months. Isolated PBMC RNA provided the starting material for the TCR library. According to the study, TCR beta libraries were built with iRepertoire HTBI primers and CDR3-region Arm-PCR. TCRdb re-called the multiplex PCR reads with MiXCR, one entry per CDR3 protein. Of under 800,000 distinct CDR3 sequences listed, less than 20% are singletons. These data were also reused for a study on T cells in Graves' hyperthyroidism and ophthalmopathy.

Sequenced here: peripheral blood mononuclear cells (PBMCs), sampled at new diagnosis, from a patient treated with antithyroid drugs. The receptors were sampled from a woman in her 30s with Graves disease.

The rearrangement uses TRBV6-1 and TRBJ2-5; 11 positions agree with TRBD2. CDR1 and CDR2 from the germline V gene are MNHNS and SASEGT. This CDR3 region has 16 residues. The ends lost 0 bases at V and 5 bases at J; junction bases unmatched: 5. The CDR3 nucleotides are TGTGCCAGCAGTGAAGCCGGGGTAGCGGGAGGGGAGACCCAGTACTTC. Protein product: CASSEAGVAGGETQYF.

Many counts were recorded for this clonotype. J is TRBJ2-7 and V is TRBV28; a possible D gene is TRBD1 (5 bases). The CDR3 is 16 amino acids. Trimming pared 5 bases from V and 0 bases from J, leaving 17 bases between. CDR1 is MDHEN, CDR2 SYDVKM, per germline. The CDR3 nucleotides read TGTGCCAGCAGTCCCTCTTTAGGAGACAGCTCCTACGAGCAGTACTTC. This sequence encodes CASSPSLGDSSYEQYF.

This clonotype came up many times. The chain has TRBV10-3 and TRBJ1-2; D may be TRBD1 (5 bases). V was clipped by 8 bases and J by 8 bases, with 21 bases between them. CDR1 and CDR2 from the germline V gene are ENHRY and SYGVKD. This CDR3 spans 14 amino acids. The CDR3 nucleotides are TGTGCCATCTCCCAGGGCCAACTTACCTCAGGCTACACCTTC. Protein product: CAISQGQLTSGYTF.

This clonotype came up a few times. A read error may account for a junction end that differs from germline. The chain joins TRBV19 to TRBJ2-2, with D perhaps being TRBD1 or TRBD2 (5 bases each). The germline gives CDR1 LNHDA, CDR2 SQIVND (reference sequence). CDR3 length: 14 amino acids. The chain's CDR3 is CASSPTVGVGDLFF. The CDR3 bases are TGTGCCAGTAGTCCCACGGTGGGGGTCGGGGACCTGTTTTTT.

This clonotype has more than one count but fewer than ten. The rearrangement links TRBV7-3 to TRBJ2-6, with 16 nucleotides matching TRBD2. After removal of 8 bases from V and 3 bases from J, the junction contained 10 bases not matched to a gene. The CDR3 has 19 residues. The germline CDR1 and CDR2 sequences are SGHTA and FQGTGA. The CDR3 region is CASLNPGLAGGGGANVLTF. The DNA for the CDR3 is TGTGCCAGCCTTAATCCGGGACTAGCGGGAGGGGGTGGGGCCAACGTCCTGACTTTC.

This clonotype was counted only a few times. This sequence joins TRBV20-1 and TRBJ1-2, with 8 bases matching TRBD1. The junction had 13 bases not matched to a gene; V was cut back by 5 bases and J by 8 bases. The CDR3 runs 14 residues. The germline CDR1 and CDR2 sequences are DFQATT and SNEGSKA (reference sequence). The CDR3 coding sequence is TGCAGTGCTCCTCCCAGGACAGGGACCGGGGGCTACACCTTC. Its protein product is CSAPPRTGTGGYTF.

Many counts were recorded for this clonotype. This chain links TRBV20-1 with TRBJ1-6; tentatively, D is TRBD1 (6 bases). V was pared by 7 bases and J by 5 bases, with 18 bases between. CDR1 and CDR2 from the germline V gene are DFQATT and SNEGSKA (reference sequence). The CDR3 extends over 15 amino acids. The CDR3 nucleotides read TGCAGTGGAGGGGGATTAGGGGGGCATAATTCACCCCTCCACTTT. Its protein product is CSGGGLGGHNSPLHF.

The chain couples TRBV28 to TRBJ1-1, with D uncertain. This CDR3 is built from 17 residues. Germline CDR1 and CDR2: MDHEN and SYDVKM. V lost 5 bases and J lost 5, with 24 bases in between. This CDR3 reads CASSLIQMPSQRTEAFF. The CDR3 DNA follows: TGTGCCAGCAGTCTAATTCAGATGCCTAGTCAGAGGACTGAAGCTTTCTTT. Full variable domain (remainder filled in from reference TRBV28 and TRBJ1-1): DVKVTQSSRYLVKRTGEKVFLECVQDMDHENMFWYRQDPGLGLRLIYFSYDVKMKEKGDIPEGYSVSREKKERFSLILESASTNQTSMYLCASSLIQMPSQRTEAFFGQGTRLTVV.

For the CDR3, the DNA is TGTGCCTGGGGCGTACAGGGCAATCAGCCCCAGCATTTT. Translating it yields CAWGVQGNQPQHF. The chain recombines TRBV30 with TRBJ1-5; D is perhaps TRBD1 (5 bases). Trimming shortened V by 5 bases and J by 2 bases, and 10 bases separated the two germline ends. Germline loops: CDR1 GTSNPN, CDR2 SVGIG (reference sequence). The CDR3 covers 13 residues.

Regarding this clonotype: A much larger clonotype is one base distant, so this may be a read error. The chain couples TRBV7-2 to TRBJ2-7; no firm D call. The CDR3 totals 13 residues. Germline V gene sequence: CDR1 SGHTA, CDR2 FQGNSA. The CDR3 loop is CASSFTNSYGQYF. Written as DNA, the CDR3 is TGTGCCAGCAGCTTTACTAACTCCTACGGGCAGTACTTC.

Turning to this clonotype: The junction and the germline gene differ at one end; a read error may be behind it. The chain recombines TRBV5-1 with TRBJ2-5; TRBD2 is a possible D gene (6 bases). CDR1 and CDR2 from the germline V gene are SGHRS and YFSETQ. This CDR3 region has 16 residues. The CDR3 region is CASSLAGGRNQETQYF. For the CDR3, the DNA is TGCGCCAGCAGCTTGGCCGGTGGGAGGAACCAAGAGACCCAATACTTC.

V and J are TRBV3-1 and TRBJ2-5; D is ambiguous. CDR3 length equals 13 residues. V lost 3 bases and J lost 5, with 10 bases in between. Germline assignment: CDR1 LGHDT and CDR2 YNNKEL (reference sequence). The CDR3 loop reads CASSHIVTETQYF. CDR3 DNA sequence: TGTGCCAGCAGCCATATAGTGACGGAGACCCAGTACTTC.

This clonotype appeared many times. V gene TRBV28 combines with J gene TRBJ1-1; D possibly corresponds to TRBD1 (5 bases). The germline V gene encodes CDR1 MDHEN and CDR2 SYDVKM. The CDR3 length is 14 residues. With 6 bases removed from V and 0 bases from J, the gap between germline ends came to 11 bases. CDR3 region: CASSPDKMNTEAFF. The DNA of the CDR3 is TGTGCCAGCAGCCCGGACAAGATGAACACTGAAGCTTTCTTT.

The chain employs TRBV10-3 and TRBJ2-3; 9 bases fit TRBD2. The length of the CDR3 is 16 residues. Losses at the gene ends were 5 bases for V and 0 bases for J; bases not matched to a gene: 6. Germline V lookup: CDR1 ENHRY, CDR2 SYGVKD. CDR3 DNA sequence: TGTGCCATCAGTCTGACTAGCGGTGTTAGCACAGATACGCAGTATTTT. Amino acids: CAISLTSGVSTDTQYF.